This entry lists 5 T cell receptor beta chains sequenced from one sample in a study of blood T cell repertoires in COVID-19. Sequencing was performed with immunoSEQ multiplex PCR; in TCRdb, only in-frame clones are kept and a portion is missing. The sample has about 98,000 clones, around nine tenths seen once. Material: peripheral blood. These receptors were obtained from a man aged 45-65 years with active or convalescent COVID-19.

The V call is TRBV5-1, the J call TRBJ1-2, with TRBD1 matching 10 bases. This CDR3 region has 14 residues. J lost 3 bases, V lost 4 bases, and 3 bases had no gene match. CDR1 is SGHRS and CDR2 is YFSETQ in the germline V gene. In nucleotides, the CDR3 is TGCGCCAGCAGCCTGGGACAGGGGTACTATGGCTACACCTTC. The encoded protein is CASSLGQGYYGYTF.

This sequence joins TRBV19 and TRBJ2-5; 10 nucleotides line up with TRBD1. Germline assignment: CDR1 LNHDA and CDR2 SQIVND (reference sequence). The CDR3 is 16 amino acids. J was trimmed by 4 bases and V by 5 bases; bases with no gene match: 10. In nucleotides, the CDR3 is TGTGCCAGTAGTTCTCCGGGACAGGGGTCGGGAGAGACCCAGTACTTC. Its protein is CASSSPGQGSGETQYF.

The rearrangement links TRBV7-6 to TRBJ1-2, with TRBD1 identical over 8 bases. The V gene's germline CDR1 is SGHVS and CDR2 FNYEAQ. There are 13 residues in the CDR3. The V segment lost 5 bases and the J segment 8 bases; nucleotides outside the gene matches: 7. The CDR3 protein is CASSMDREYGYTF. The CDR3 DNA is TGTGCCAGCAGCATGGACAGGGAATACGGCTACACCTTC.

This sequence joins TRBV27 and TRBJ2-3; 8 bases match TRBD2. Germline loops: CDR1 MNHEY, CDR2 SMNVEV (reference sequence). This CDR3 region has 15 residues. V shed 0 bases, J shed 5 bases, and the junction held 4 bases outside the gene matches. CDR3 in amino acids: CASSLSGLVGDTQYF. In nucleotides, the CDR3 is TGTGCCAGCAGTTTATCGGGACTAGTTGGAGATACGCAGTATTTT.

This clone was found once. The chain employs TRBV5-5 and TRBJ2-7, with D maybe TRBD1 (6 bases). Germline V gives CDR1 SGHKS, CDR2 YYEKEE (reference sequence). Trimming stripped 4 bases from V and 7 bases from J, with 15 bases between. This CDR3 spans 13 amino acids. The CDR3 nucleotides are TGTGCCAGCAGCGGACGGCAGGGGCTTGAGCAGTACTTC. Its translation: CASSGRQGLEQYF.